This T cell receptor (beta chain) was recorded in a study of OX40 agonist ivuxolimab in advanced cancers. Study background: Patients were treated with intravenous ivuxolimab, dosed at 0.01 to 10 mg/kg and infused every 2 weeks. Study conclusions and caveats: CD8+ T cells were the subset that, on average, had more expanded clones than CD4+.

TCRdb keeps only in-frame clones here, not all; method: immunoSEQ multiplex PCR. Seen here are 31,000 or so clones, roughly 89% observed once, and the top ten hold roughly 29%. V lost 5 bases, J lost 4 bases, and 11 bases lay in between. This CDR3 spans 14 amino acids. Germline CDR1 and CDR2: SGHTA and FQGNSA. As for this clone: Its antigen is not known.

People who had autoimmune disease history or systemic immunosuppression were excluded. Sampled blood was obtained at baseline, cycle 4 day 1, and cycle 7 day 1. The specimen comprised CD4+ or CD8+ T cells sorted from blood, sampled in a trial of the OX40 agonist ivuxolimab. This TCR was recovered from an adult with an advanced solid tumor such as melanoma, head and neck, liver or kidney cancer. The V gene is TRBV7-2, the J gene TRBJ1-4, with D uncertain. The CDR3 protein is CASSPYSFNEKLFF. The CDR3 nucleotides read TGTGCCAGCAGCCCTTATTCGTTTAATGAAAAACTGTTTTTT.